This TCR beta chain is from a study of shared clonotypes between healthy human individuals. Measured with immunoSEQ multiplex PCR; TCRdb has only the in-frame clones, and not every one. Of about 1 million clones listed, approximately 68% are singletons. The germline gives CDR1 ENHRY, CDR2 SYGVKD. The CDR3 is 14 residues long. Trimming removed 6 bases from V and 4 bases from J, with 15 bases in between. V is TRBV10-3 and J is TRBJ1-1; TRBD1 is a possible D gene (5 bases). The sequence came from a man aged 18 to 29 in good health. The source material was memory CD4+ T cells sorted from blood. The subset denotes: CD45RA-negative fraction. CDR3 protein: CAIRTDSGGTEAFF. CDR3 DNA: TGTGCCATCAGGACCGATAGCGGGGGCACTGAAGCTTTCTTT.